The entry below describes one TCR beta chain. Its antigen is undetermined. These data come from a study of cytomegalovirus exposure and HLA in healthy donors. This PCR relied on a set of 60 Vbeta primers and 13 Jbeta primers. Assay: immunoSEQ multiplex PCR; the TCRdb copy retains only in-frame clones and omits some. The repertoire has 150,000 to 200,000 clones, 78% of them found once; the top ten carry approximately 1.5%. Findings and caveats of the study: Reportedly, HLA-A and HLA-B alleles of most subjects were accurately predicted from TCR beta. For cytomegalovirus status, the classifier reportedly gave diagnoses with high specificity and sensitivity.

Each of the donors was a healthy bone marrow donor. The receptor comes from a male donor in good health and CMV-seronegative. Source material: PBMCs.

CDR3 nucleotide sequence: TGTGCCAGCAGCTTGTTGTCGGGTAGTTCACCCCTCCACTTT. Its translation is CASSLLSGSSPLHF. V and J are TRBV5-6 and TRBJ1-6; D call uncertain. The CDR3 contains 14 residues. Trimming took 1 base from V and 9 from J, leaving 11 bases between them. CDR1 SGHDT and CDR2 YYEEEE come from the germline V gene.